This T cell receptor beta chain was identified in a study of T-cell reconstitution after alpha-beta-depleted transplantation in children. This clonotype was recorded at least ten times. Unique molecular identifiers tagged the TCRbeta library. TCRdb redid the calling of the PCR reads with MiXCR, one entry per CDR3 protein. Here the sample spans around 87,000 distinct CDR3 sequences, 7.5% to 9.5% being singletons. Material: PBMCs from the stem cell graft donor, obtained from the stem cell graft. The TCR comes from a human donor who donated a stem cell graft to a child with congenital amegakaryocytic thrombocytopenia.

CDR3 sequence: CSASYSSTDTQYF. CDR3 sequence (DNA): TGCAGTGCTAGTTACAGTAGCACAGATACGCAGTATTTT. This chain connects TRBV20-1 to TRBJ2-3; no definite D call. The CDR3 extends over 13 amino acids. The germline CDR1 and CDR2 sequences are DFQATT and SNEGSKA (reference sequence). Trimming removed 3 bases from V and 0 bases from J, with 7 bases in between.